This T cell receptor beta chain derives from a study of PD-1 blockade in classical Hodgkin lymphoma. Study-wide points: Newly diagnosed and completely responding patients shared comparable baseline diversity. Exclusion was the outcome for patients who began nivolumab under 1 year after ASCT. While CD8+ TCR diversity did not rise significantly by C4D1, CD4+ TCR diversity did.

This clone was counted between two and nine times. As yet, its antigen is unknown. Time point defined: cycle 4 day 1 (C4D1), after 6 weeks of nivolumab. With no exception, relapse followed autologous stem cell transplantation in all patients, and brentuximab vedotin exposure varied. Method: immunoSEQ multiplex PCR; TCRdb's copy keeps in-frame clones and lacks some. Found here are approximately 100,000 clones, about 83% of them singletons; the top ten hold around 15%. The material was peripheral blood mononuclear cells (PBMCs), obtained before the fourth cycle of nivolumab. The sequence was collected from a human donor with classical Hodgkin lymphoma.

The CDR3 sequence is CASTASGPLNEQFF. CDR3 in DNA: TGTGCCAGCACAGCCTCGGGACCACTCAATGAGCAGTTCTTC. The chain couples TRBV7-2 to TRBJ2-1; the D gene could be TRBD1 or TRBD2 (5 bases each). The V end was cut by 7 bases, the J end by 6 bases, with 16 bases between. This CDR3 has 14 residues. Germline V gives CDR1 SGHTA, CDR2 FQGNSA.